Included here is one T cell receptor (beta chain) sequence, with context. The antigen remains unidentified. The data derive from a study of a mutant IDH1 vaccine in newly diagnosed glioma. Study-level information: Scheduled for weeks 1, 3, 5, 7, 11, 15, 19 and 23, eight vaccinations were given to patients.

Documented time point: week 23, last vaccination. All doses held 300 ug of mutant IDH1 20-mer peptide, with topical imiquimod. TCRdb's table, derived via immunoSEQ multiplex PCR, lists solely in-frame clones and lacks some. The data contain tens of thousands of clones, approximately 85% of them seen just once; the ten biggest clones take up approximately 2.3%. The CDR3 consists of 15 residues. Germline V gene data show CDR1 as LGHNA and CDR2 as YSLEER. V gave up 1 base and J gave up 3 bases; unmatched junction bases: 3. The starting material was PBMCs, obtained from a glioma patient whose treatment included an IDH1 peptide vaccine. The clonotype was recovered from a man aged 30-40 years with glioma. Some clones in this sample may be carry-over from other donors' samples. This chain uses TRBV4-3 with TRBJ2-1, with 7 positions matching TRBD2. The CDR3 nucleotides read TGCGCCAGCAGCCAAGGGGGGGGAAACTACAATGAGCAGTTCTTC. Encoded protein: CASSQGGGNYNEQFF.